Each of the 4 T cell receptor beta chains below was sequenced from the same sample in a study of blood T cell repertoires in COVID-19. Assay: immunoSEQ multiplex PCR; the TCRdb copy retains only in-frame clones and omits some. The sample contains tens of thousands of clones, roughly 84% of which appear only once. Sample: peripheral blood. These receptors were collected from a woman in her seventies in a cohort sampled during active COVID-19.

This rearrangement joins TRBV4-1 to TRBJ1-1; no reliable D call. Per the germline V gene, CDR1 is MGHRA and CDR2 is YSYEKL. The length of the CDR3 is 17 residues. V lost 0 bases and J 1 base, leaving 15 bases between the germline ends. CDR3 nucleotides: TGCGCCAGCAGCCAAGAAATAAGGGCGGGCCCGAACACTGAAGCTTTCTTT. Translated, it gives CASSQEIRAGPNTEAFF.

The chain employs TRBV6-6 and TRBJ2-3; D is perhaps TRBD2 (6 bases). This CDR3 is built from 13 residues. Trimming took off 4 bases at V and 4 bases at J, with 9 bases between the two ends. Per the germline V gene, CDR1 is MNHNY and CDR2 is SVGAGI (reference sequence). CDR3 sequence reads: CASSSGVADTQYF. In DNA, the CDR3 is TGTGCCAGCAGTTCGGGAGTGGCAGATACGCAGTATTTT.

This clone was observed once. The CDR3 region has the DNA TGTGCCAGTAACTATTTTGGACAGGGCAAGGATGAGCAGTTCTTC. It yields the protein CASNYFGQGKDEQFF. This sequence joins TRBV19 and TRBJ2-1, with 8 bases fitting TRBD1. V lost 7 bases and J lost 8; bases outside the gene matches: 13. Germline CDR1 reads LNHDA; CDR2 reads SQIVND (reference sequence). The CDR3 contains 15 residues.

The chain carries TRBV25-1 and TRBJ2-7; weak D call: TRBD1 (5 bases). CDR1 MGHDK and CDR2 SYGVNS come from the germline V gene. Trimming stripped 3 bases from V and 2 bases from J, with 14 bases between. The CDR3 runs 15 residues. CDR3 sequence (DNA): TGTGCCAGCAGTGATACATGGGCAGGGACCTACGAGCAGTACTTC. Protein product: CASSDTWAGTYEQYF.